This passage covers 21 T cell receptor beta chains from one sample sequenced in a study of OX40 agonist ivuxolimab in advanced cancers. Assay: immunoSEQ multiplex PCR; the TCRdb copy retains only in-frame clones and omits some. This sample carries fewer than 40,000 clones, about 74% of them seen once, and the ten largest clones take around 12%. Material: CD4+ or CD8+ T cells sorted from blood, obtained in a trial of the OX40 agonist ivuxolimab. The receptors here all came from an adult with an advanced solid tumor such as melanoma, head and neck, liver or kidney cancer.

V usage is TRBV28 and J usage is TRBJ1-1; D is perhaps TRBD1 (5 bases). The V and J ends lost 7 bases and 1 base respectively, with 13 bases between them. Per the germline V gene, CDR1 is MDHEN and CDR2 is SYDVKM. The CDR3 runs to 14 residues. The CDR3 loop reads CASNSRGANTEAFF. Written as DNA, the CDR3 is TGTGCCAGCAATTCTAGGGGCGCGAACACTGAAGCTTTCTTT.

This clone was counted only a few times. The chain combines TRBV19 with TRBJ2-5; D is uncertain. The CDR3 loop spans 13 amino acids. V lost 10 bases and J 2 bases, leaving 14 bases between the germline ends. The germline V gene has CDR1 LNHDA and CDR2 SQIVND (reference sequence). The DNA of the CDR3 is TGTGCCACCCGGACGGTGGGGCAAGAGACCCAGTACTTC. Translated, it gives CATRTVGQETQYF.

The chain uses TRBV9 and TRBJ1-2; TRBD1 matches at 8 bases. The V gene's germline CDR1 is SGDLS and CDR2 YYNGEE. V shed 0 bases, J shed 8 bases, and the junction held 6 bases outside the gene matches. The CDR3 is 14 residues long. The CDR3 loop is CASSVGGQGQGYTF. The CDR3 nucleotides are TGTGCCAGCAGCGTAGGAGGACAGGGCCAGGGCTACACCTTC.

This clone was found once. This chain uses TRBV5-1 with TRBJ2-5, with D tentatively TRBD1 (6 bases). The germline gives CDR1 SGHRS, CDR2 YFSETQ. The CDR3 consists of 16 residues. Between the trimmed V and J ends, which lost 0 bases and 0 bases, there was a span of 12 bases. CDR3 nucleotide sequence: TGCGCCAGCAGCTTGGCAGGAAGGGGGAACCAAGAGACCCAGTACTTC. As protein: CASSLAGRGNQETQYF.

The chain joins TRBV19 to TRBJ2-3; D might be TRBD1 or TRBD2, each matching 5 bases. Germline CDR1 is LNHDA and CDR2 is SQIVND (reference sequence). Trimming left V 5 bases short and J 4 bases short, with 16 bases between. The CDR3 loop spans 15 amino acids. CDR3 coding DNA: TGTGCCAGTAGTTCGGGGCGCGCGGTATCAGATACGCAGTATTTT. Protein product: CASSSGRAVSDTQYF.

This clone was recorded once. The J gene is TRBJ1-3, the V gene TRBV9; TRBD1 agrees at 10 bases. From germline, CDR1 is SGDLS and CDR2 YYNGEE. The ends lost 4 bases at V and 6 bases at J; junction bases unmatched: 13. This CDR3 is built from 17 residues. This CDR3 reads CASSLGITGTGENTIYF. In nucleotides, the CDR3 is TGTGCCAGCAGCCTCGGGATTACCGGGACAGGGGAAAACACCATATATTTT. The whole variable domain, filled in from reference TRBV9 and TRBJ1-3, reads DSGVTQTPKHLITATGQRVTLRCSPRSGDLSVYWYQQSLDQGLQFLIQYYNGEERAKGNILERFSAQQFPDLHSELNLSSLELGDSALYFCASSLGITGTGENTIYFGEGSWLTVV.

V gene TRBV29-1 combines with J gene TRBJ2-1; TRBD2 matches at 13 bases. The CDR3 has 19 residues. J gave up 3 bases and V 4 bases, and 15 bases lay outside the gene matches. Germline V gene sequence: CDR1 SQVTM, CDR2 ANQGSEA. The CDR3: CSVGGDMMGLAGYYNEQFF. The DNA of the CDR3 is TGCAGCGTTGGGGGGGACATGATGGGACTAGCGGGATACTACAATGAGCAGTTCTTC.

This sequence joins TRBV9 and TRBJ1-3; no reliable D call. The germline CDR1 and CDR2 sequences are SGDLS and YYNGEE. V shed 0 bases and J shed 0 bases, with 7 bases lying between them. CDR3 size: 15 residues. CDR3 DNA sequence: TGTGCCAGCAGCGTAGGGCAGAGCTCTGGAAACACCATATATTTT. Its translation: CASSVGQSSGNTIYF.

The V gene is TRBV29-1, the J gene TRBJ2-7; TRBD1 is a possible D gene (6 bases). V gave up 5 bases and J gave up 6 bases, with 14 bases separating them. Germline CDR1 and CDR2: SQVTM and ANQGSEA. This CDR3 has 12 residues. CDR3 DNA sequence: TGCAGCGTTCGACAACAGGGAAGCGAGCAGTACTTC. As protein: CSVRQQGSEQYF.

The rearrangement uses TRBV12-5 and TRBJ2-1; D gene unclear. This CDR3 has 16 amino acids. Germline V lookup: CDR1 LGHNT, CDR2 FRNRAP. V lost 1 base and J lost 0, with 10 bases in between. The CDR3 DNA is TGTGCTAGTGGTTTGGGTCGGGCTAACTCCTACAATGAGCAGTTCTTC. As protein: CASGLGRANSYNEQFF.

The chain is built from TRBV6-5 and TRBJ2-2; possibly TRBD1 for D (5 bases). The CDR3 covers 13 residues. V lost 6 bases to trimming and J lost 6 bases, with 11 bases between them. Germline CDR1 reads MNHEY; CDR2 reads SVGAGI. CDR3 bases: TGTGCCAGCAGGAGACAGATCCCCGGGGAGCTGTTTTTT. This translates into CASRRQIPGELFF.

V and J are TRBV7-2 and TRBJ2-3; D tentatively fits TRBD1 or TRBD2 (5 bases each). V lost 10 bases, J lost 2 bases, and 10 bases lay in between. Per the germline V gene, CDR1 is SGHTA and CDR2 is FQGNSA. The CDR3 is 12 residues long. For the CDR3, the DNA is TGTGCCAATTCTGGGACCACAGATACGCAGTATTTT. This codes for CANSGTTDTQYF.

The chain uses TRBV30 and TRBJ2-1; 7 bases match TRBD2. CDR3 length: 16 residues. V was clipped by 3 bases and J by 3 bases; unmatched bases: 11. Germline values: CDR1 GTSNPN, CDR2 SVGIG (reference sequence). CDR3 in amino acids: CAWRGGLPKLYNEQFF. The CDR3 DNA is TGTGCCTGGAGGGGGGGACTACCTAAACTCTACAATGAGCAGTTCTTC.

J is TRBJ2-3 and V is TRBV2, with 8 bases that match TRBD1. The CDR3 has 15 amino acids. In germline, CDR1 is SNHLY, CDR2 FYNNEI. V lost 4 bases, J lost 0 bases, and 3 bases stayed unmatched. CDR3 coding DNA: TGTGCCAGCAGTGGGACAGGGACTAGCACAGATACGCAGTATTTT. This gives the protein CASSGTGTSTDTQYF. Using reference TRBV2 and TRBJ2-3 for the parts outside the CDR3, the full variable domain is EPEVTQTPSHQVTQMGQEVILRCVPISNHLYFYWYRQILGQKVEFLVSFYNNEISEKSEIFDDQFSVERPDGSNFTLKIRSTKLEDSAMYFCASSGTGTSTDTQYFGPGTRLTVL.

The V gene is TRBV7-9, the J gene TRBJ2-4; D not certain. The CDR3 contains 16 residues. Trimming shortened V by 5 bases and J by 4 bases, and 18 bases separated the two germline ends. CDR1 SEHNR and CDR2 FQNEAQ come from the germline V gene (reference sequence). The CDR3 spells CASSGSANAGKNIQYF. CDR3 nucleotides: TGTGCCAGCAGCGGGTCAGCCAACGCTGGTAAAAACATTCAGTACTTC.

This clone occurred once. This sequence joins TRBV28 and TRBJ2-1; D not certain. The CDR3 spans 13 residues. V was pared by 5 bases and J by 2 bases, with 7 bases between. Germline assignment: CDR1 MDHEN and CDR2 SYDVKM. The CDR3 loop is CASSLAPYNEQFF. The CDR3 DNA sequence: TGTGCCAGCAGTCTGGCCCCCTACAATGAGCAGTTCTTC.

This clone was picked up a small number of times. This chain connects TRBV25-1 to TRBJ1-4; TRBD1 might be the D (5 bases). Germline V gene lookup returns CDR1 MGHDK and CDR2 SYGVNS. V shed 4 bases and J shed 4 bases, with 13 bases lying between them. The CDR3 contains 15 residues. The CDR3 DNA follows: TGTGCCAGCAGTGGAGCGACAGCCCTTAATGAAAAACTGTTTTTT. Protein product: CASSGATALNEKLFF.

The gene calls are TRBV19 and TRBJ2-7, with 9 bases aligning to TRBD1. V shed 5 bases and J 2 bases; nucleotides not matched to a gene: 7. The CDR3 extends over 15 amino acids. Germline CDR1 reads LNHDA; CDR2 reads SQIVND (reference sequence). The CDR3 DNA reads as TGTGCCAGTAGTGCCTCGGGACAGGGACCCTACGAGCAGTACTTC. This codes for CASSASGQGPYEQYF.

On this clone: An end of the junction differs from the germline gene, which may be a read error. The chain is built from TRBV7-3 and TRBJ2-3, with 11 bases that match TRBD2. Germline CDR1 reads SGHTA; CDR2 reads FQGTGA. The CDR3 is 13 amino acids. The CDR3 here is CASSKMTSGTVHF. In DNA form, the CDR3 reads TGTGCCAGCAGCAAAATGACTAGCGGGACTGTTCATTTT.

The chain employs TRBV7-2 and TRBJ2-1; 11 bases are shared with TRBD2. Germline V gene sequence: CDR1 SGHTA, CDR2 FQGNSA. After removal of 3 bases from V and 6 bases from J, the junction contained 1 base not matched to a gene. This CDR3 spans 14 amino acids. The DNA of the CDR3 is TGTGCCAGCAGCTTCGGACTAGCGGGCAATGAGCAGTTCTTC. Its translation is CASSFGLAGNEQFF.

The rearrangement links TRBV21-1 to TRBJ2-7; TRBD2 reflects the table's D call only, with no check against the DNA. TRBV21-1 is a documented pseudogene. The CDR3 totals 17 residues. CDR3 coding DNA: TGTGCCAGCAGCCCAAGGGAGCGGGAAGGGAGGGCCTACGAGCAGTACTTC. This translates into CASSPREREGRAYEQYF.